Listed here are 10 T cell receptor beta chains from one sample, sequenced in a study of blood T cell repertoires in COVID-19. Profiled with immunoSEQ multiplex PCR; TCRdb holds only in-frame clones, not every one. Of 300,000 to 450,000 clones in the sample, 87% were seen once. The sample consisted of peripheral blood. The origin of the receptors is a woman aged 60-75 years with COVID-19, enrolled during active disease.

J is TRBJ1-6 and V is TRBV9; maybe TRBD1 (6 bases). This CDR3 spans 15 amino acids. V lost 10 bases, J lost 10 bases, and 24 bases lay in between. The germline V gene has CDR1 SGDLS and CDR2 YYNGEE. CDR3 sequence (DNA): TGTGCCTCGGGGAACGGCGCGGTAAGGGGGTCACCCCTCCACTTT. Translation: CASGNGAVRGSPLHF.

The chain is built from TRBV19 and TRBJ1-2, with D maybe TRBD1 (5 bases). This CDR3 contains 15 residues. Germline loops: CDR1 LNHDA, CDR2 SQIVND (reference sequence). The V and J ends lost 5 bases and 0 bases respectively, with 13 bases between them. The CDR3 reads CASSGPLTANYGYTF. The CDR3, as DNA: TGTGCCAGTAGTGGTCCCTTGACAGCTAACTATGGCTACACCTTC. Filled out from reference TRBV19 and TRBJ1-2, the complete variable domain reads DGGITQSPKYLFRKEGQNVTLSCEQNLNHDAMYWYRQDPGQGLRLIYYSQIVNDFQKGDIAEGYSVSREKKESFPLTVTSAQKNPTAFYLCASSGPLTANYGYTFGSGTRLTVV.

The chain couples TRBV29-1 to TRBJ1-2, with D perhaps TRBD1 (6 bases). Trimming cost V 3 bases and J 6 bases, with 17 bases left between them. Germline-derived CDR1 and CDR2 are SQVTM and ANQGSEA. The CDR3 has 14 residues. The CDR3 is CSVDLAARGDGYTF. In nucleotides, the CDR3 is TGCAGCGTTGATCTGGCAGCCAGGGGTGATGGCTACACCTTC.

The chain combines TRBV25-1 with TRBJ2-5, with TRBD2 matching 8 bases. J gave up 4 bases and V 3 bases, and 7 bases lay outside the gene matches. The CDR3 contains 15 residues. Germline V gene data show CDR1 as MGHDK and CDR2 as SYGVNS. CDR3 in amino acids: CASSDPGGAGETQYF. The CDR3 nucleotides are TGTGCCAGCAGTGACCCGGGGGGGGCCGGAGAGACCCAGTACTTC.

The chain links TRBV7-9 to TRBJ1-2; 7 bases are shared with TRBD1. The germline V gene encodes CDR1 SEHNR and CDR2 FQNEAQ (reference sequence). The CDR3 has 15 residues. V shed 4 bases, J shed 2 bases, and the junction held 7 bases outside the gene matches. CDR3 nucleotide sequence: TGTGCCAGCAGCTCGACAGGGTTGGGAAACTATGGCTACACCTTC. It codes for CASSSTGLGNYGYTF.

This rearrangement joins TRBV18 to TRBJ1-1; no clear D. The CDR3 spans 13 residues. Germline values: CDR1 KGHSH, CDR2 LQKENI. V gave up 0 bases and J gave up 5 bases, with 7 bases separating them. The CDR3 DNA reads TGTGCCAGCTCACCACCTGCTATGACTGAAGCTTTCTTT. Protein sequence: CASSPPAMTEAFF.

The chain is built from TRBV5-1 and TRBJ2-2, with D possibly being TRBD1 (5 bases). Germline V lookup: CDR1 SGHRS, CDR2 YFSETQ. Trimming cost V 4 bases and J 2 bases, with 9 bases left between them. The CDR3 runs 14 residues. The CDR3 DNA reads TGCGCCAGCAGCCCAGACAGTAACACCGGGGAGCTGTTTTTT. Translated, it gives CASSPDSNTGELFF.

This chain uses TRBV5-1 with TRBJ2-3, with TRBD2 identical over 7 bases. CDR3 size: 15 residues. CDR1 SGHRS and CDR2 YFSETQ come from the germline V gene. V shed 2 bases, J shed 8 bases, and the junction held 11 bases outside the gene matches. CDR3 region: CASSFLAGEASTQYF. CDR3 nucleotide sequence: TGCGCCAGCAGCTTTTTAGCGGGTGAAGCGTCTACGCAGTATTTT.

This clone was recorded only once. V gene TRBV5-1 combines with J gene TRBJ2-6; D possibly corresponds to TRBD2 (5 bases). The CDR3 contains 14 residues. Trimming removed 2 bases from V and 6 bases from J, with 9 bases in between. Germline loops: CDR1 SGHRS, CDR2 YFSETQ. DNA of the CDR3: TGCGCCAGCAGCTTCGGGGTCGAGGCCAACGTCCTGACTTTC. Translated: CASSFGVEANVLTF.

The V and J genes are TRBV19 and TRBJ2-2, with 7 bases that match TRBD2. The J segment lost 3 bases and the V segment lost 6 bases, leaving 4 bases of the junction unmatched. Germline loops: CDR1 LNHDA, CDR2 SQIVND (reference sequence). The CDR3 covers 14 residues. The CDR3 here is CASRMGGDTGELFF. The DNA for the CDR3 is TGTGCCAGTAGGATGGGAGGGGACACCGGGGAGCTGTTTTTT.